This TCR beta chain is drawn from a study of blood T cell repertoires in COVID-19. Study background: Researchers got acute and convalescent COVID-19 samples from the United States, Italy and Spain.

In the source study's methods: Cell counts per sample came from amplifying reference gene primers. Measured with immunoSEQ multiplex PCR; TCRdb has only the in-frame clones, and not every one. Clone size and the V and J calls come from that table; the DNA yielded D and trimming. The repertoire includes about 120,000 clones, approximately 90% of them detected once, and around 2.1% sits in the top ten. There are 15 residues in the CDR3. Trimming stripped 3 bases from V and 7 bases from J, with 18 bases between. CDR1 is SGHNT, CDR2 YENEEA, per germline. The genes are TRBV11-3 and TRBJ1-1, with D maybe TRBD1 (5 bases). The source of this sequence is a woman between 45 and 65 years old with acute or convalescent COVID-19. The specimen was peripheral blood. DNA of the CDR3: TGTGCCAGCAGCTTCGCTATCAGGTCCCAGGGTGAAGCTTTCTTT. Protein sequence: CASSFAIRSQGEAFF.